Sequencing of this T cell receptor (beta chain) was carried out in a study of shared clonotypes between healthy human individuals (dated by TCRdb to 2018 to 2021). Broadly, across the study: The cohort comprised a couple of women and a few men aged 18 to 49 years. For each donor, CD4 naive and CD4 memory were each run on three plates, CD8 naive on two plates, and CD8 memory on one plate. The study deeply sequenced blood TCR repertoires of five healthy adults to estimate repertoire size and the extent of clonotype sharing between individuals. Libraries were prepared and TCR repertoires were sequenced by different laboratories using diverse techniques, in order to increase sequencing depth and limit assay-specific biases. Per donor, leukapheresis produced somewhere between about 0.8 and 9 billion PBMCs. Broad study findings and their caveats: Across a handful of donors, roughly 5.4% of naive CD4, roughly 3.3% of naive CD8, 2% to 2.5% of memory CD4, and 0.4% of memory CD8 clonotypes were shared. Incomplete sequencing was indicated by rarefaction of sorted-subset datasets, despite the large sequencing depth. Compared with non-shared clonotypes, the clonotypes found in all four sorted-subset donors had higher generation probabilities. The genetic and exposure-history diversity represented was limited by the small number of donors. Larger estimated clonotype richness was generally found for naive subsets than for memory subsets. Sampling was restricted to blood, and TCR repertoires in tissue are likely to differ from TCR repertoires in blood. Pairwise subsampling led to the expectation that sequencing depth would affect the degree of clonotype sharing among donors.

About this clone itself: It lacks a known antigen. Within one base of it there is no much larger clone, and no base qualities were kept.

TCR CDR3 regions were amplified from genomic DNA by multiplex PCR using the deep immunoSEQ assay. Extracted genomic DNA from each cell subset was spread evenly across all wells of several immunoSEQ 96-well plates, with each plate serving as a replicate. For sorted subsets, each replicate PCR was loaded with 200 ng genomic DNA, equivalent to about 30,000 T cell genomes. Purified libraries were measured with a Qubit 3.0 fluorometer, size-checked on a Bioanalyzer 2100, and measured again with the KAPA Library Quantification kit. Every immunoSEQ 96-well plate was sequenced on a dedicated single-read 150-cycle Illumina NextSeq 550 flow cell. On the study's bioinformatics: Because the immunoSEQ output included only junctional sequences and no quality scores, the filtering could not be the same as the filtering used for full-length reads. Sequences were annotated with PyIR, a Python wrapper for IgBLAST v1.9, and V/J genes and CDR3 were assigned using IMGT germline references. Reads were filtered out if the reads had weak V/J assignments (E-value above 1e-6), no CDR3, stop codons, out-of-frame junctions, or ambiguous translated residues. V3J clonotypes were defined as sequences sharing an identical inferred V gene, J gene, and CDR3 amino acid sequence. Percentage overlap between repertoires was computed as shared unique clonotypes divided by the size of the smaller repertoire. Richness of each repertoire was evaluated using RTK rarefaction, the Chao1 estimator, and Recon v2.1 estimates of unobserved clonotypes. OLGA was used to compute generation probabilities for all TCRbeta clonotypes that the gDNA method yielded from a few donors. The clones in this table, taken by TCRdb from immuneACCESS, are in-frame only. Not every clone is retained; where verified, under half of the shortfall comes from an unresolved V gene, and the cause of the rest is unknown. V, J and clone size reflect that table, while D and trimming were determined from the DNA. The sample table contains 2 million or so clones; only one count was recorded for over 85% of them. Clones ranked in the top ten supply 1.1% of the sample.

For the CD8 naive samples, CD45RO-negative cells were positively selected for CCR7, yielding a CD45RA+CCR7+ population from which TemRA cells were excluded. Healthy HIV-negative adults with no recently reported acute infections or vaccinations were included as donors. Only Caucasian adults living in Nashville, Tennessee, USA were represented among the donors. Blood was collected by leukapheresis, and PBMCs were isolated by Ficoll-Histopaque density gradient centrifugation and then cryopreserved in liquid nitrogen vapor phase. Purity and quantity of every magnetically sorted T cell population were checked by analytical flow cytometry. Genomic DNA was isolated from each sorted fraction and quantified by UV absorbance on a Nanodrop 2000c. This TCR came from a man aged 18 to 30 in good health. The sample comprised naive CD8+ T cells sorted from blood. What this sample's cell subset or site label stands for: CD45RA+CCR7+.

The CDR3 in this case is CASSPRLAGETQYF. In nucleotides, the sequence is TGCGCCAGCAGCCCCCGACTAGCGGGAGAGACCCAGTACTTC. Recombination joined TRBV4-1 with TRBJ2-5, with 10 bases in between that match TRBD2. Reading from cysteine to phenylalanine, the CDR3 counts 14 amino acids. The only DNA kept is the CDR3, 42 bases in frame from the first base. The germline V end is reduced by 4 bases and the J end by 4 bases; junction bases left unmatched: 3. Looking up the germline V gene yields CDR1 MGHRA and CDR2 YSYEKL.